Each of the 17 T cell receptor beta chains below was sequenced from the same sample in a study of CD8 T cells in ankylosing spondylitis. Study-level findings and limits: Ankylosing spondylitis blood appeared to carry a characteristic TCR beta motif of roughly eight highly homologous variants.

TCRdb re-analysed the 5' RACE reads in MiXCR, keeping a single row per CDR3 protein. The repertoire has about 800,000 distinct CDR3 sequences, over 9.5% of them found once; the top ten carry roughly 0.51%. These receptors are not linked to any known antigen. The specimen sequenced was blood, either unsorted or a sorted T cell fraction (not recorded which). These receptors all stem from a male donor with ankylosing spondylitis.

This clonotype was seen only a few times. The chain couples TRBV5-1 to TRBJ2-7; D not certain. Trimming took 6 bases from V and 5 from J, leaving 18 bases between them. Per germline, CDR1 SGHRS and CDR2 YFSETQ. The CDR3 extends over 14 amino acids. In DNA form, the CDR3 reads TGCGCCAGCAACCTATCTCCGACTCAGAACGAGCAGTACTTC. This gives the protein CASNLSPTQNEQYF.

A few counts support this clonotype. The rearrangement uses TRBV5-1 and TRBJ2-7, with 14 nucleotides matching TRBD2. This CDR3 is built from 15 residues. V lost 4 bases, J lost 6 bases, and 6 bases stayed unmatched. Germline assignment: CDR1 SGHRS and CDR2 YFSETQ. CDR3 DNA: TGCGCCAGCAGCGGGGGACTAGCGGGAGCATCCGAGCAGTACTTC. This sequence encodes CASSGGLAGASEQYF.

This clonotype has a handful of counts. The chain has TRBV20-1 and TRBJ2-7; TRBD2 matches at 8 bases. CDR3 length equals 12 residues. Germline CDR1 DFQATT, CDR2 SNEGSKA (reference sequence). The J segment lost 3 bases and the V segment lost 6 bases, leaving 4 bases of the junction unmatched. The CDR3 here is CSARAGVYEQYF. The CDR3, as DNA: TGCAGTGCCCGAGCGGGGGTCTACGAGCAGTACTTC.

This clonotype has a handful of counts. J is TRBJ2-7 and V is TRBV20-1; 9 nucleotides match TRBD2. V trimming: 5 bases; J trimming: 3 bases; junction bases outside the gene matches: 5. Germline CDR1 reads DFQATT; CDR2 reads SNEGSKA (reference sequence). The CDR3 consists of 13 residues. CDR3: CSAPASGIYEQYF. DNA of the CDR3: TGCAGTGCTCCCGCTAGCGGGATCTACGAGCAGTACTTC.

The table lists this clonotype with many counts. The chain couples TRBV7-2 to TRBJ1-6; no definite D call. The CDR3 extends over 13 amino acids. Germline V CDR1 and CDR2: SGHTA, FQGNSA. Trimming left V 2 bases short and J 9 bases short, with 8 bases between. The CDR3 here is CASSLLGTSPLHF. The DNA for the CDR3 is TGTGCCAGCAGCTTACTGGGTACTTCACCCCTCCACTTT.

The V and J genes are TRBV6-5 and TRBJ1-1; D unclear. Germline V gene sequence: CDR1 MNHEY, CDR2 SVGAGI. The CDR3 consists of 14 residues. The V gene lost 0 bases and the J gene lost 4 bases, with 9 bases spanning the gap. The CDR3: CASSYSRRRTEAFF. DNA of the CDR3: TGTGCCAGCAGTTACTCGAGGAGGCGCACTGAAGCTTTCTTT.

The genes are TRBV11-2 and TRBJ1-2; D not resolved. The CDR3 extends over 13 amino acids. Germline V gene data show CDR1 as SGHAT and CDR2 as FQNNGV. The V and J ends lost 1 base and 8 bases respectively, with 11 bases between them. CDR3 DNA: TGTGCCAGCAGCTTAGCAGTGGTCGAAGGCTACACCTTC. This gives the protein CASSLAVVEGYTF.

This clonotype turned up a few times. This chain links TRBV7-3 with TRBJ2-1; D uncertain. V was trimmed by 5 bases and J by 8 bases, leaving 16 bases between them. The CDR3 is made up of 14 amino acids. Germline V CDR1 and CDR2: SGHTA, FQGTGA. The CDR3 DNA follows: TGTGCCAGCAGCCTTATTGGGGTCTCCGATGAGCAGTTCTTC. Translating it yields CASSLIGVSDEQFF.

There are a few counts of this clonotype. This chain uses TRBV4-3 with TRBJ2-2; TRBD2 matches at 14 bases. Germline assignment: CDR1 LGHNA and CDR2 YSLEER. Unmatched junction bases numbered 4, after V lost 1 base and J lost 0 bases. CDR3 length equals 19 residues. The CDR3, as DNA: TGCGCCAGCAGCCAAGGTGGGACTAGCGGGGGCGCGAACACCGGGGAGCTGTTTTTT. Protein: CASSQGGTSGGANTGELFF.

This clonotype appeared a few times. The rearrangement joins TRBV4-2 to TRBJ2-1, with 10 positions matching TRBD2. J lost 6 bases, V lost 5 bases, and 10 bases had no gene match. There are 16 residues in the CDR3. Germline-derived CDR1 and CDR2 are LGHNA and YNFKEQ. The CDR3 protein is CASSERGAGGSNEQFF. CDR3 in DNA: TGTGCCAGCAGCGAAAGGGGAGCGGGGGGGTCCAATGAGCAGTTCTTC.

The chain combines TRBV30 with TRBJ1-2; 7 bases map to TRBD1. Germline V lookup: CDR1 GTSNPN, CDR2 SVGIG (reference sequence). The J segment lost 2 bases and the V segment lost 6 bases, leaving 9 bases of the junction unmatched. The CDR3 has 14 amino acids. The CDR3 region has the DNA TGTGCCTGCAACTTAAGGGGGCAGAACTATGGCTACACCTTC. It specifies CACNLRGQNYGYTF.

This clonotype has only a few counts. The chain carries TRBV7-2 and TRBJ2-1, with D hard to call. The CDR3 length is 15 residues. Per germline, CDR1 SGHTA and CDR2 FQGNSA. Trimming left V 4 bases short and J 3 bases short, with 13 bases between. In nucleotides, the CDR3 is TGTGCCAGCAGCTCAAGGGTAACGGTCTACAATGAGCAGTTCTTC. Translated: CASSSRVTVYNEQFF.

This clonotype was recorded many times. This chain uses TRBV29-1 with TRBJ2-1; 9 bases map to TRBD1. The germline V gene has CDR1 SQVTM and CDR2 ANQGSEA. The CDR3 runs 14 residues. V lost 6 bases to trimming and J lost 7 bases; unmatched junction nucleotides: 10. The CDR3 protein is CSVARTGEGNEQFF. The CDR3 nucleotides read TGCAGCGTCGCCCGGACAGGGGAGGGAAATGAGCAGTTCTTC.

V gene TRBV5-1 combines with J gene TRBJ2-1, with D maybe TRBD2 (6 bases). Trimming removed 4 bases at V and 5 bases at J, with 16 bases between. This CDR3 comprises 15 residues. Germline V gene sequence: CDR1 SGHRS, CDR2 YFSETQ. In DNA form, the CDR3 reads TGCGCCAGCAGCGACGGGAGTCTGGGCGACAATGAGCAGTTCTTC. Translation: CASSDGSLGDNEQFF.

This clonotype was seen a few times. The J gene is TRBJ2-1, the V gene TRBV15, with D possibly being TRBD1 (5 bases). Germline CDR1 LNHNV, CDR2 YYDKDF (reference sequence). Between the trimmed V and J ends, which lost 3 bases and 6 bases, there was a span of 15 bases. This CDR3 spans 15 amino acids. CDR3 DNA: TGTGCCACCAGCAGGCCTCCAGGGCGGTTCAATGAGCAGTTCTTC. It specifies CATSRPPGRFNEQFF.

This rearrangement joins TRBV3-1 to TRBJ2-1, with a weak D call TRBD1 (6 bases). The length of the CDR3 is 15 residues. In germline, CDR1 is LGHDT, CDR2 YNNKEL (reference sequence). Trimming stripped 1 base from V and 5 bases from J, with 12 bases between. Here the CDR3 DNA reads TGTGCCAGCAGCCAAGGACCAGGGGCTAACAATGAGCAGTTCTTC. Translation: CASSQGPGANNEQFF.

This clonotype was observed a few times. The chain links TRBV20-1 to TRBJ2-3, with 8 bases lining up with TRBD2. Germline assignment: CDR1 DFQATT and CDR2 SNEGSKA (reference sequence). J was trimmed by 2 bases and V by 3 bases; bases with no gene match: 4. CDR3 length equals 14 residues. In DNA form, the CDR3 reads TGCAGTGCTAGGGCGGGGGGAGACACAGATACGCAGTATTTT. Amino acid sequence: CSARAGGDTDTQYF.